A selection of T cell receptor beta chains follows, all from one sample in a study of T cells after yellow fever vaccination. Each CDR3 protein gets one entry after TCRdb re-called the 5' RACE reads with MiXCR. The sample gives about 550,000 distinct CDR3 sequences, approximately 21% of which show up once; approximately 15% is in the top ten. The source material was PBMCs, sampled 15 days after the yellow fever booster vaccination. All receptors derive from a man aged 30 to 45 who received the YFV17D yellow fever vaccine. Both conserved end residues are part of each CDR3. A D gene is named only where the DNA matches it firmly. Size values are once, few and many counts, or a class for expanded clones, and some rows have none.

>TRBV12-3/TRBV12-4|TRBJ1-1|few|.
TGTGCCAGCAGCGCTGCGGGGCTCACTGAAGCTTTCTTT
CASSAAGLTEAFF
>TRBV20-1|TRBJ2-3|.|.
TGCAGTCCTCCGGGCCAGTTCACAGATACGCAGTATTTT
CSPPGQFTDTQYF
>TRBV20-1|TRBJ2-3|once|TRBD1
TGCAGTGATACACAGGGGGGTCGCACAGATACGCAGTATTTT
CSDTQGGRTDTQYF
>TRBV20-1|TRBJ2-7|few|.
TGCAGTGCTCGGATCTGGATGGGCGAGCAGTACTTC
CSARIWMGEQYF
>TRBV6-1|TRBJ1-1|.|TRBD1
TGTGCCAGCAGTCAAGGGACAGGCAGAATGACTGAAGCTTTCTTT
CASSQGTGRMTEAFF
>TRBV7-2|TRBJ2-3|many|TRBD1
TGTGCCAGCAGCCTAGGGGGCCGCGTTGATACGCAGTATTTT
CASSLGGRVDTQYF
>TRBV11-2|TRBJ2-4|.|TRBD2
TGTGCCAGCAGCTTAGATTTGGCGGGAGGCGCCAAAAACATTCAGTACTTC
CASSLDLAGGAKNIQYF
>TRBV7-8|TRBJ1-6|.|.
TGTGCCAGCAGCTTATCGGAACCCCTCCACTTT
CASSLSEPLHF
>TRBV7-3|TRBJ2-1|few|.
TGTGCCAGCAGCTTAAGGGCTAGCGAATACAATGAGCAGTTCTTC
CASSLRASEYNEQFF
>TRBV20-1|TRBJ2-2|.|TRBD2
TGCAGTGCTAGCCCTCAAAGGCGACTTAGCGGGAGGGCCCCCGGGGAGCTGTTTTTT
CSASPQRRLSGRAPGELFF
>TRBV7-9|TRBJ2-1|.|TRBD2
TGTGCCAGCAGCTCAACTAGCGGGAGTTCCTACAATGAGCAGTTCTTC
CASSSTSGSSYNEQFF
>TRBV2|TRBJ1-5|.|.
TGTGCCAGCAATCAGGGGTTTCAGCCCCAGCATTTT
CASNQGFQPQHF
>TRBV5-1|TRBJ2-7|.|TRBD1
TGCGCCAGCAGCTGGCAACTACAGGGGGGCGACGAGCAGTACTTC
CASSWQLQGGDEQYF
>TRBV30|TRBJ2-1|few|.
TGTGCCTGGAGTCCCCACCGTAGCTCCTACAATGAGCAGTTCTTC
CAWSPHRSSYNEQFF
>TRBV7-2|TRBJ2-2|few|.
TGTGCCAGCAGCCCCCAGGTGATCGGGGAGCTGTTTTTT
CASSPQVIGELFF
>TRBV30|TRBJ2-1|few|.
TGTGCCTGGAGTCCGACAGACAATGAGCAGTTCTTC
CAWSPTDNEQFF
>TRBV10-2|TRBJ2-7|.|TRBD2
TGCGCCAGCCGCGGTTCGGCTCTGAATAGCGGGAGAGACTACGAGCAGTACTTC
CASRGSALNSGRDYEQYF
>TRBV10-3|TRBJ2-2|.|.
TGTGCCATCAGGGTTGACAGAGTCACCGGGGAGCTGTTTTTT
CAIRVDRVTGELFF
>TRBV5-1|TRBJ2-3|.|TRBD2
TGCGCCAGCAGCTTCTATGCCGGGACTAGCGGGAGCACAGATACGCAGTATTTT
CASSFYAGTSGSTDTQYF
>TRBV20-1|TRBJ2-7|.|.
TGCAGTGCTCGGGTCAGTCCCGCTGGAGACGAGCAGTACTTC
CSARVSPAGDEQYF
>TRBV7-9|TRBJ1-1|.|.
TGTGCCAGCAGCTTGGCTGGGGTGTTAAGTGGAGCTTTCTTT
CASSLAGVLSGAFF
>TRBV9|TRBJ2-3|.|.
TGTGCCAGCAGCGTAGACTCGGATACGCAGTATTTT
CASSVDSDTQYF
>TRBV20-1|TRBJ1-1|few|.
TGCAGTGCTAGACCTAGGGAGGGGTGGAACACTGAAGCTTTCTTT
CSARPREGWNTEAFF
>TRBV5-1|TRBJ2-7|few|.
TGCGCCAGCAGCTTCGGGGGGCTCTTTGACGAGCAGTACTTC
CASSFGGLFDEQYF
>TRBV10-2|TRBJ2-3|few|TRBD2
TGCGCCAGCAGTCAACTAGCGGGAGGCAGCACAGATACGCAGTATTTT
CASSQLAGGSTDTQYF
>TRBV20-1|TRBJ2-7|.|.
TGCAGTGCCACCCCCGGGTTTCCCTACGAGCAGTACTTC
CSATPGFPYEQYF
>TRBV12-3/TRBV12-4|TRBJ2-1|few|TRBD2
TGTGCCAGCAGTTCCCTAGCGGGAGCCTACAATGAGCAGTTCTTC
CASSSLAGAYNEQFF
>TRBV5-1|TRBJ1-2|few|TRBD1
TGCGCCAGCAGCGGGGACAGCCTCTATGGCTACACCTTC
CASSGDSLYGYTF
>TRBV20-1|TRBJ2-5|few|TRBD2
TGCAGTGCTAGAGATAAGAGGAGCGGGACAGAGACCCAGTACTTC
CSARDKRSGTETQYF
>TRBV20-1|TRBJ2-2|.|.
TGCAGTGCTAGATGGGCCGGGGAGCTGTTTTTT
CSARWAGELFF
>TRBV2|TRBJ2-1|few|TRBD1
TGTGCCAGCCTTCAGGACAGGGGTAGCTCCTACAATGAGCAGTTCTTC
CASLQDRGSSYNEQFF
>TRBV7-2|TRBJ2-3|few|TRBD2
TGTGCCAGCAGCTTCCTGGGGGGGAGGGCGGATACGCAGTATTTT
CASSFLGGRADTQYF
>TRBV24-1|TRBJ2-3|.|TRBD2
TGTGCCACCAGTGATTTTGGCGGGAGGGACGCAGATACGCAGTATTTT
CATSDFGGRDADTQYF
>TRBV19|TRBJ2-3|few|.
TGTGCCAGTACTGCAGGGATTAGCGGTCGGAGCACAGATACGCAGTATTTT
CASTAGISGRSTDTQYF
>TRBV11-2|TRBJ2-3|once|.
TGTGCCAGCAGGAAGACCGAGGATACGCAGTATTTT
CASRKTEDTQYF
>TRBV19|TRBJ2-1|few|TRBD2
TGTGCCAGTAGTGGAGTAGCGGGATCGTACAATGAGCAGTTCTTC
CASSGVAGSYNEQFF
>TRBV20-1|TRBJ2-1|.|TRBD2
TGCAGTGCCAGGGGAGGACTAGCGGGGAGCTCCTACAATGAGCAGTTCTTC
CSARGGLAGSSYNEQFF
>TRBV10-3|TRBJ2-7|.|TRBD2
TGTGCCATCAAGGGACTAGCATTTCCTGAGCAGTACTTC
CAIKGLAFPEQYF
>TRBV3-1|TRBJ2-1|few|TRBD2
TGTGCCAGCAGCGTTTTGGTGATTAGCGGGAGCTCCTACAATGAGCAGTTCTTC
CASSVLVISGSSYNEQFF
>TRBV20-1|TRBJ1-1|once|TRBD1
TGCAGTGCCACGAGACAGGGTGGCGCTTTCTTT
CSATRQGGAFF
>TRBV18|TRBJ2-2|once|.
TGTGCCAGCTCAGAGGCTAGGGGCCGTCACCCCGGGGAGCTGTTTTTT
CASSEARGRHPGELFF
>TRBV7-2|TRBJ2-7|.|TRBD2
TGTGCCAGCAGCAAGACTAGCGGGAGGTACGAGCAGTACTTC
CASSKTSGRYEQYF
>TRBV10-3|TRBJ2-7|.|TRBD2
TGTGCCAGCAGCTTTAGCGGGGGTAGCTCCTACGAGCAGTACTTC
CASSFSGGSSYEQYF
>TRBV3-1|TRBJ1-2|.|.
TGTGCCAGCAGCCAAGATTGGGGACCCTACACCTTC
CASSQDWGPYTF
>TRBV5-1|TRBJ2-2|few|.
TGCGCCAGTAGAGCAACGACGACCGGGGAGCTGTTTTTT
CASRATTTGELFF
>TRBV6-5|TRBJ2-2|.|TRBD2
TGTGCCAGCAGTTACTCGATGGTGGTAGCGGGAGGGTTAACCGGGGAGCTGTTTTTT
CASSYSMVVAGGLTGELFF
>TRBV7-2|TRBJ2-2|.|TRBD2
TGTGCCAGCAGCCCCTGGACTAGCGGCGGGGAGCTGTTTTTT
CASSPWTSGGELFF
>TRBV9|TRBJ2-5|few|.
TGTGCCAGCAGCGACGGGAGAGGAGAGACCCAGTACTTC
CASSDGRGETQYF
>TRBV28|TRBJ2-7|few|.
TGTGCCAGCTCCACCGGAGGGTACCCCTCCTACGAGCAGTACTTC
CASSTGGYPSYEQYF
>TRBV24-1|TRBJ1-1|.|.
TGTGCCACCAGTTATCAGGCTGAAGCTTTCTTT
CATSYQAEAFF
>TRBV9|TRBJ2-1|many|.
TGTGCCAGCAGCCCCCAGTCAGGAGGGAACTACAATGAGCAGTTCTTC
CASSPQSGGNYNEQFF
>TRBV2|TRBJ1-5|few|TRBD1
TGTGCCAGCGGCCGGGACAGGGATCAGCCCCAGCATTTT
CASGRDRDQPQHF
>TRBV6-5|TRBJ2-2|few|.
TGTGCCAGCAGTTATCTCGGGGAGCTGTTTTTT
CASSYLGELFF
>TRBV6-4|TRBJ2-1|.|TRBD2
TGTGCCAGCAGTGAGGTAGCGGGACCCTACAATGAGCAGTTCTTC
CASSEVAGPYNEQFF
>TRBV21-1|TRBJ2-1|.|.
TGTGCCAGCAGCGAGGGACTAGCGGGAGCGGAGCAGTTCTTC
CASSEGLAGAEQFF
>TRBV20-1|TRBJ2-1|.|.
TGCAGTGCTTCGACCAGCTTGAATGAGCAGTTCTTC
CSASTSLNEQFF
>TRBV7-2|TRBJ2-1|few|.
TGTGCCAGCAGCCACAGGGCTGGTGAGCAGTTCTTC
CASSHRAGEQFF